This T cell receptor (beta chain) is drawn from a study of OX40 agonist ivuxolimab in advanced cancers. Looking at the study overall: Treatment received earlier with anti-PD-1, anti-PD-L1 or anti-CTLA-4 agents was allowed, and 40% had some.

Exclusion of a patient followed from autoimmune disease history or systemic immunosuppression. The CDR3 has 14 residues. Germline values: CDR1 SGHRS, CDR2 YFSETQ. Libraries were prepared by immunoSEQ multiplex PCR; TCRdb keeps only in-frame clonotypes and omits some of them. The profile shows about 110,000 clones, around 93% of them singletons. This receptor was identified in an adult with an advanced solid tumor such as melanoma, head and neck, liver or kidney cancer. Sequenced here: CD4+ or CD8+ T cells sorted from blood, sampled in a trial of the OX40 agonist ivuxolimab. The chain links TRBV5-1 to TRBJ2-5; D gene uncertain. Gene TRBJ2-7 matches the end of the DNA better, so the J call may be wrong. In DNA, the CDR3 is TGCGCCAGCAGCGGGCAGGTCAGCTCCTACGAGCAGTACTTC. It codes for CASSGQVSSYEQYF.